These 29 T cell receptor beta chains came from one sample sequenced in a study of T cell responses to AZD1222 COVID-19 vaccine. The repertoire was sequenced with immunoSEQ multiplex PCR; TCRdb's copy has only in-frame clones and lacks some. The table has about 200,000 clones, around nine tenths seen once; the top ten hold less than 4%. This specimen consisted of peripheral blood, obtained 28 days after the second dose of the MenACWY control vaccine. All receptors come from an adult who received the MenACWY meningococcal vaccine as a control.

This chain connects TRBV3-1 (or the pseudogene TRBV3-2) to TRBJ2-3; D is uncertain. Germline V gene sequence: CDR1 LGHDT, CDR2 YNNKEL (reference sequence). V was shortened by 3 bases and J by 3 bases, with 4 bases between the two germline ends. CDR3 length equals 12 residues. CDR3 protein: CASSHQTDTQYF. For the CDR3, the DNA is TGTGCCAGCAGCCACCAGACAGATACGCAGTATTTT.

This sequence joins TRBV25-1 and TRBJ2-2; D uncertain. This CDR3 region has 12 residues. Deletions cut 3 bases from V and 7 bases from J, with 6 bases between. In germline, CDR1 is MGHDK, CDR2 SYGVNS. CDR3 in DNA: TGTGCCAGCAGTGACCCGTTCGGGGAGCTGTTTTTT. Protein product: CASSDPFGELFF.

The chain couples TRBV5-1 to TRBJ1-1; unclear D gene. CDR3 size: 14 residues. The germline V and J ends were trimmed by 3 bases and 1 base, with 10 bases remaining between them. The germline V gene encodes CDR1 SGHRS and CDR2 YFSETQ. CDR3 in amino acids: CASSSVDGNTEAFF. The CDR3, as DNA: TGCGCCAGCAGCTCGGTGGACGGGAACACTGAAGCTTTCTTT.

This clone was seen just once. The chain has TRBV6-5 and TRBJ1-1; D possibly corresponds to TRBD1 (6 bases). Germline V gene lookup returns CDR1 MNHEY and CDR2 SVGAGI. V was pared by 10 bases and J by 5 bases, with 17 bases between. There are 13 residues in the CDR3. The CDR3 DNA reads TGTGCCACGGGGGCGGGGCGCGGGACTGAAGCTTTCTTT. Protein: CATGAGRGTEAFF.

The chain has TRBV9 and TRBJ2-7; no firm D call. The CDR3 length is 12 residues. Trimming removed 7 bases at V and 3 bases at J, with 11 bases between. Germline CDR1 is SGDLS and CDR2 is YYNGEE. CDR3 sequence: CASGRYVYEQYF. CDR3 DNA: TGTGCCAGCGGCCGGTATGTCTACGAGCAGTACTTC.

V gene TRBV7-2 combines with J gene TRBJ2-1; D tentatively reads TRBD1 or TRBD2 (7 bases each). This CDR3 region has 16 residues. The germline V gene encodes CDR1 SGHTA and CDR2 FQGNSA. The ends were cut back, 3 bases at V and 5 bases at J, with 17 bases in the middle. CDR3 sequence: CASSFQGGGVNNEQFF. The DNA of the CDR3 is TGTGCCAGCAGCTTCCAGGGGGGAGGGGTGAACAATGAGCAGTTCTTC.

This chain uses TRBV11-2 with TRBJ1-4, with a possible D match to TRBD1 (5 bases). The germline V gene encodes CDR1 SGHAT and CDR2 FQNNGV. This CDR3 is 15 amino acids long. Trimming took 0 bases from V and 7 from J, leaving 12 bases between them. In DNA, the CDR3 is TGTGCCAGCAGCTTAGACAGGGACCGGACTGAAAAACTGTTTTTT. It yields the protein CASSLDRDRTEKLFF. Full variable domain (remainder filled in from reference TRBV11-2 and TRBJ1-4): EAGVAQSPRYKIIEKRQSVAFWCNPISGHATLYWYQQILGQGPKLLIQFQNNGVVDDSQLPKDRFSAERLKGVDSTLKIQPAKLEDSAVYLCASSLDRDRTEKLFFGSGTQLSVL.

The CDR3 is CASSLGAPNTDTQYF. Here the CDR3 DNA reads TGTGCCAGCAGCTTAGGAGCACCAAACACAGATACGCAGTATTTT. This chain links TRBV11-2 with TRBJ2-3; D unresolved. V shed 1 base and J shed 2 bases, with 10 bases lying between them. Germline V gene lookup returns CDR1 SGHAT and CDR2 FQNNGV. The CDR3 runs 15 residues.

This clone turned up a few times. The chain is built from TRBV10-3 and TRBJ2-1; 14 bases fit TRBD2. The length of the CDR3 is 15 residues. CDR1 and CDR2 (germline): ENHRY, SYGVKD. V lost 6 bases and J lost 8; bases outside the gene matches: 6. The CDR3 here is CAISGTSGSRHEQFF. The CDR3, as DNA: TGTGCCATCAGCGGGACTAGCGGGAGTCGGCATGAGCAGTTCTTC.

CDR3 in amino acids: CAISGGGTEQFF. The CDR3 bases are TGTGCCATCTCTGGGGGGGGCACTGAGCAGTTCTTC. V gene TRBV10-3 combines with J gene TRBJ2-1, with D possibly matching TRBD2 (7 bases). With 8 bases removed from V and 9 bases from J, the gap between germline ends came to 14 bases. CDR1 and CDR2 (germline): ENHRY, SYGVKD. This CDR3 has 12 amino acids.

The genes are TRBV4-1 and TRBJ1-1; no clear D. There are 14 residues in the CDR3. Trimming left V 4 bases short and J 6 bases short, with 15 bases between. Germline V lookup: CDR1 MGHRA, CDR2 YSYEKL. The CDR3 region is CASSLSARFAEAFF. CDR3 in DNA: TGCGCCAGCAGCCTAAGTGCGAGGTTCGCTGAAGCTTTCTTT.

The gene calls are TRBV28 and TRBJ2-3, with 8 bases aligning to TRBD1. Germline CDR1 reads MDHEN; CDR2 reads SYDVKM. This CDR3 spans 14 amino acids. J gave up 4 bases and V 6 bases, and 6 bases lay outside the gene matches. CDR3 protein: CASRLGQGSDTQYF. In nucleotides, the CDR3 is TGTGCCAGCAGACTAGGACAGGGATCAGATACGCAGTATTTT.

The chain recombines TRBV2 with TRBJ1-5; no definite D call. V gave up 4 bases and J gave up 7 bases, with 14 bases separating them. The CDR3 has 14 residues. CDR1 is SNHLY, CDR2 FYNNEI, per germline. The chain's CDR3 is CASSGRRVQQPQHF. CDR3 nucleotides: TGTGCCAGCAGTGGTAGGAGGGTTCAGCAGCCCCAGCATTTT.

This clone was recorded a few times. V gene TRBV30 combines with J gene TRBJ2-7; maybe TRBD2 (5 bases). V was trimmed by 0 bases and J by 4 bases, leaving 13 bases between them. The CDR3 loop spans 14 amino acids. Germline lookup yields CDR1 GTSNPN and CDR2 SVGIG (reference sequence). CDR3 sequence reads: CAWSVPGSWYEQYF. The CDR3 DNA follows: TGTGCCTGGAGTGTGCCTGGGAGTTGGTACGAGCAGTACTTC.

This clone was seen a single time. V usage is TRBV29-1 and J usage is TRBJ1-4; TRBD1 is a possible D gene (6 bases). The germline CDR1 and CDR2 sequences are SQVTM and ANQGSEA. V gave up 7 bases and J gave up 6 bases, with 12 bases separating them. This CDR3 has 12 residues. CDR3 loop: CSAGQLDEKLFF. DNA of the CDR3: TGCAGCGCAGGACAGTTGGATGAAAAACTGTTTTTT.

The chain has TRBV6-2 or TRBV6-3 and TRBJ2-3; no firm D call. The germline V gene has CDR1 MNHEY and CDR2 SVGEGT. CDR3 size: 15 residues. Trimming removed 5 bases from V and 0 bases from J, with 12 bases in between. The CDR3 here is CASSHASSSTDTQYF. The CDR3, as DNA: TGTGCCAGCAGTCACGCCTCCTCTAGCACAGATACGCAGTATTTT.

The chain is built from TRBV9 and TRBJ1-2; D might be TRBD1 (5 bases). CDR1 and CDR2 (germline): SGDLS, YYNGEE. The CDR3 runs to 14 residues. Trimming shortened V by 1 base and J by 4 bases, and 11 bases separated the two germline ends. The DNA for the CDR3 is TGTGCCAGCAGCGTAACTGGGGGGGTCTATGGCTACACCTTC. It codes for CASSVTGGVYGYTF.

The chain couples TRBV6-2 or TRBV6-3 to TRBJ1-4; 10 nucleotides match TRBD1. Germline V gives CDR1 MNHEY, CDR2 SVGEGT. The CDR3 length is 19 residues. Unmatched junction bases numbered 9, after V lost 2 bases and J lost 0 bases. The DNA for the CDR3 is TGTGCCAGCAGTTACCACTCGGGACAGGGGACCGCAACTAATGAAAAACTGTTTTTT. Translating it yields CASSYHSGQGTATNEKLFF.

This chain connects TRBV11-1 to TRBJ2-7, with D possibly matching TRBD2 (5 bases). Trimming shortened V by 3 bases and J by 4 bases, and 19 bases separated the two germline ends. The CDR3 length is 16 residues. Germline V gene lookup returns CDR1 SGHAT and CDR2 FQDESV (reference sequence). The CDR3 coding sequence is TGTGCCAGCAGCTTGGGGAGAGGACTCGAATCTTACGAGCAGTACTTC. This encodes CASSLGRGLESYEQYF.

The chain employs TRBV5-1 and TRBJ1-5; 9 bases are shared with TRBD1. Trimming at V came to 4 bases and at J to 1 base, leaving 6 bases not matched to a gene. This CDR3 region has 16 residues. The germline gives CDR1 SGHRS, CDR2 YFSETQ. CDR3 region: CASSPGQGGSNQPQHF. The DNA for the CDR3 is TGCGCCAGCAGCCCGGGACAGGGAGGCAGCAATCAGCCCCAGCATTTT.

The CDR3 region is CASRGTGGTYEQYF. DNA for the CDR3: TGTGCCAGCAGGGGGACAGGGGGTACCTACGAGCAGTACTTC. This rearrangement joins TRBV11-2 to TRBJ2-7, with 11 bases that match TRBD1. Germline V gene lookup returns CDR1 SGHAT and CDR2 FQNNGV. V lost 6 bases and J lost 2; bases outside the gene matches: 3. The CDR3 is made up of 14 amino acids.

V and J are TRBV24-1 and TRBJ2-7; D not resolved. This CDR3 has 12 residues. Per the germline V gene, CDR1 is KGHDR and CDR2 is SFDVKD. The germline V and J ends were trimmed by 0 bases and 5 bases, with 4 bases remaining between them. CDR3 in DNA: TGTGCCACCAGTGATTTGTCCCACGAGCAGTACTTC. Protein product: CATSDLSHEQYF.

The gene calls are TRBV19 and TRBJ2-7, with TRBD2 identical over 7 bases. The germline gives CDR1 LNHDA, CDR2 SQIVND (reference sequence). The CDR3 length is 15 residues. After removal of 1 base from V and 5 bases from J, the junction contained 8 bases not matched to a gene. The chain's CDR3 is CASSIGGREGDEQYF. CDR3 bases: TGTGCCAGTAGTATAGGAGGCAGGGAGGGCGACGAGCAGTACTTC.

The CDR3 sequence is CASSLLTGGKTEAFF. In DNA, the CDR3 is TGTGCCAGCAGCTTATTAACAGGGGGCAAGACTGAAGCTTTCTTT. This rearrangement joins TRBV7-9 to TRBJ1-1, with 9 bases lining up with TRBD1. CDR3 length equals 15 residues. Trimming at V came to 2 bases and at J to 5 bases, leaving 6 bases not matched to a gene. The germline V gene has CDR1 SEHNR and CDR2 FQNEAQ (reference sequence).

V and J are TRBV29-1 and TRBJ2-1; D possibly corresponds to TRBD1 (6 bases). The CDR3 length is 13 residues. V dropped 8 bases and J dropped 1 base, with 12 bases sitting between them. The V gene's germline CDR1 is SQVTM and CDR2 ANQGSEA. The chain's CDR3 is CSSRGPSYNEQFF. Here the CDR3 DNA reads TGCAGCTCCAGGGGCCCTTCCTACAATGAGCAGTTCTTC.

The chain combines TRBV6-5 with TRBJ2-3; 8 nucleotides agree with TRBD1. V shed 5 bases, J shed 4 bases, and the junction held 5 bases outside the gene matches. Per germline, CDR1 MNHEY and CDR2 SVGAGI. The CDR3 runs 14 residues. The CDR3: CASSQGASADTQYF. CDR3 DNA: TGTGCCAGCAGTCAGGGGGCTAGCGCAGATACGCAGTATTTT.

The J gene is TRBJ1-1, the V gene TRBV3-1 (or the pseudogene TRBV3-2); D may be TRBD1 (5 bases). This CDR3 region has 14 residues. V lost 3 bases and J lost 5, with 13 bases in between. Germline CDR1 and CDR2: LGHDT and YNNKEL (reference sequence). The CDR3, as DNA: TGTGCCAGCAGCCATGCTACTAGGGGAACTGAAGCTTTCTTT. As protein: CASSHATRGTEAFF.

This CDR3 is CASNSGGAAREQYF. The DNA of the CDR3 is TGTGCCAGCAACTCGGGCGGAGCCGCTAGGGAGCAGTACTTC. The J gene is TRBJ2-7, the V gene TRBV6-6; no reliable D call. V dropped 7 bases and J dropped 7 bases, with 20 bases sitting between them. This CDR3 contains 14 residues. Germline V CDR1 and CDR2: MNHNY, SVGAGI (reference sequence).

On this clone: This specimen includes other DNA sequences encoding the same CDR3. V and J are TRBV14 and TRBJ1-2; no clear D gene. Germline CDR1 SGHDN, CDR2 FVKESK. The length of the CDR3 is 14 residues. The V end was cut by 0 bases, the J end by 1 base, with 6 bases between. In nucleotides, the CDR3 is TGTGCCAGCAGCCAAGATCCTTTTAACTATGGCTACACCTTC. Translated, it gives CASSQDPFNYGYTF. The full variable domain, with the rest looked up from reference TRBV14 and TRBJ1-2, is EAGVTQFPSHSVIEKGQTVTLRCDPISGHDNLYWYRRVMGKEIKFLLHFVKESKQDESGMPNNRFLAERTGGTYSTLKVQPAELEDSGVYFCASSQDPFNYGYTFGSGTRLTVV.